The T cell receptor (beta chain) described here comes from a study of blood T cell repertoires in COVID-19. The wider study: The study drew acute and convalescent COVID-19 samples from the United States, Italy and Spain. From T cells, B-cell-depleted T cells, or PBMCs came the material, which was cDNA or gDNA.

Per the original data handling: Nucleated cell counts were estimated from reference gene primer amplification. Profiled with immunoSEQ multiplex PCR; TCRdb holds only in-frame clones, not every one. That table is the source of V, J and clone size, and D and trimming were worked out from the DNA. The repertoire holds 150,000 to 180,000 clones, with about 85% as singletons. Trimming shortened V by 6 bases and J by 2 bases, and 10 bases separated the two germline ends. The germline V gene has CDR1 MNHEY and CDR2 SVGAGI. This CDR3 has 13 residues. Source material: peripheral blood. The origin of this receptor is a man between 60 and 70 years old with COVID-19, enrolled during active disease. The chain combines TRBV6-5 with TRBJ1-1; D not resolved. In DNA, the CDR3 is TGTGCCAGCAGCCCGACTCCTAACACTGAAGCTTTCTTT. It is translated as CASSPTPNTEAFF.